The next 16 T cell receptor beta chains were all read from a single sample in a study of blood T cell repertoires in COVID-19. Using immunoSEQ multiplex PCR, the repertoire was profiled, and TCRdb retains in-frame clones only, with some absent. The sample holds some 250,000 clones, 83% seen once. The specimen sequenced was peripheral blood. The origin of the receptors is a man aged 40-49 years with active or convalescent COVID-19.

This chain links TRBV13 with TRBJ1-5; D uncertain. Trimming shortened V by 0 bases and J by 2 bases, and 8 bases separated the two germline ends. The CDR3 runs to 15 residues. In germline, CDR1 is PRHDT, CDR2 FYEKMQ (reference sequence). CDR3 DNA: TGTGCCAGCAGCTTAGGGGTGGAGGGCAATCAGCCCCAGCATTTT. Translation: CASSLGVEGNQPQHF.

The chain links TRBV6-2 or TRBV6-3 to TRBJ1-1; D may be TRBD1 (5 bases). The CDR3 totals 14 residues. With 0 bases removed from V and 10 bases from J, the gap between germline ends came to 15 bases. Germline-derived CDR1 and CDR2 are MNHEY and SVGEGT. Written as DNA, the CDR3 is TGTGCCAGCAGTTACTCTGGTCAAACCGGGGGAGCTTTCTTT. Amino acid sequence: CASSYSGQTGGAFF.

In nucleotides, the CDR3 is TGTGCCTGGTCCCAGGGGGCCAAAAACATTCAGTACTTC. Its protein is CAWSQGAKNIQYF. J is TRBJ2-4 and V is TRBV30; D perhaps matches TRBD1 (6 bases). Germline V gene lookup returns CDR1 GTSNPN and CDR2 SVGIG (reference sequence). The CDR3 runs to 13 residues. V was trimmed by 5 bases and J by 1 base, leaving 9 bases between them.

The chain recombines TRBV5-1 with TRBJ2-1; no firm D call. Trimming took off 2 bases at V and 5 bases at J, with 8 bases between the two ends. Looked up from germline, CDR1 is SGHRS and CDR2 is YFSETQ. This CDR3 comprises 13 residues. This chain's CDR3 is CASSFSRHNEQFF. Here the CDR3 DNA reads TGCGCCAGCAGCTTCAGCAGGCACAATGAGCAGTTCTTC.

This clone was seen a handful of times. This chain links TRBV2 with TRBJ1-5; TRBD1 aligns across 10 bases. The CDR3 runs 15 residues. Trimming at V came to 6 bases and at J to 7 bases, leaving 9 bases not matched to a gene. Germline CDR1 SNHLY, CDR2 FYNNEI. Here the CDR3 DNA reads TGTGCCAGCAGCGGGGGACAGGGGAGCCGACAGCCCCAGCATTTT. Protein sequence: CASSGGQGSRQPQHF. Supplemented by reference TRBV2 and TRBJ1-5, the full variable domain reads EPEVTQTPSHQVTQMGQEVILRCVPISNHLYFYWYRQILGQKVEFLVSFYNNEISEKSEIFDDQFSVERPDGSNFTLKIRSTKLEDSAMYFCASSGGQGSRQPQHFGDGTRLSIL.

V is TRBV4-3 and J is TRBJ2-3; D not certain. Trimming cost V 1 base and J 2 bases, with 10 bases left between them. The length of the CDR3 is 15 residues. The germline gives CDR1 LGHNA, CDR2 YSLEER. The CDR3 DNA reads as TGCGCCAGCAGCCAAGGGCCTTTGATCACAGATACGCAGTATTTT. This encodes CASSQGPLITDTQYF.

The J gene is TRBJ1-1, the V gene TRBV6-1; 7 nucleotides match TRBD1. Germline-derived CDR1 and CDR2 are MNHNS and SASEGT. Germline trimming cut 2 bases from V and 4 bases from J; bases unmatched to any gene: 4. The CDR3 is 14 amino acids. The CDR3 is CASSEWQGVTEAFF. The CDR3 DNA is TGTGCCAGCAGTGAATGGCAGGGGGTCACTGAAGCTTTCTTT.

The chain recombines TRBV5-1 with TRBJ1-1, with unresolved D. The CDR3 length is 13 residues. Germline V gene sequence: CDR1 SGHRS, CDR2 YFSETQ. V was cut by 0 bases and J by 7 bases, with 10 bases left in between. The CDR3 loop reads CASSLGEGFEAFF. CDR3 DNA: TGCGCCAGCAGCTTGGGGGAGGGTTTTGAAGCTTTCTTT.

The chain links TRBV2 to TRBJ2-7, with D perhaps matching TRBD1 (6 bases). Germline-derived CDR1 and CDR2 are SNHLY and FYNNEI. Trimming removed 8 bases at V and 2 bases at J, with 16 bases between. The length of the CDR3 is 14 residues. CDR3 residues: CASHEGRGPYEQYF. CDR3 sequence (DNA): TGTGCCAGCCATGAAGGCAGGGGACCCTACGAGCAGTACTTC.

The gene calls are TRBV6-6 and TRBJ1-1, with D possibly being TRBD1 (6 bases). The CDR3 has 13 amino acids. V was pared by 4 bases and J by 5 bases, with 11 bases between. The germline V gene encodes CDR1 MNHNY and CDR2 SVGAGI (reference sequence). The CDR3 DNA sequence: TGTGCCAGCAGTTTGCAGGGGAATACTGAAGCTTTCTTT. It translates to CASSLQGNTEAFF.

The V and J genes are TRBV2 and TRBJ2-2, with D perhaps matching TRBD1 (5 bases). CDR3 length equals 14 residues. The V and J ends lost 8 bases and 5 bases respectively, with 15 bases between them. Looked up from germline, CDR1 is SNHLY and CDR2 is FYNNEI. CDR3 coding DNA: TGTGCCAGCGGGCGCCAGGGATGGACCGGGGAGCTGTTTTTT. Encoded protein: CASGRQGWTGELFF.

The genes are TRBV19 and TRBJ2-7; D possibly corresponds to TRBD1 (5 bases). The V end was cut by 5 bases, the J end by 7 bases, with 15 bases between. The CDR3 contains 13 residues. CDR1 is LNHDA and CDR2 is SQIVND in the germline V gene (reference sequence). Here the CDR3 reads CASSLDWGREQYF. The CDR3 coding sequence is TGTGCCAGTAGTCTCGATTGGGGCCGAGAGCAGTACTTC.

The chain's CDR3 is CASIGGAGTEAFF. Here the CDR3 DNA reads TGTGCCAGCATAGGGGGCGCCGGCACTGAAGCTTTCTTT. This chain uses TRBV5-6 with TRBJ1-1, with 7 positions matching TRBD1. V trimming: 6 bases; J trimming: 4 bases; junction bases outside the gene matches: 6. The length of the CDR3 is 13 residues. Germline CDR1 is SGHDT and CDR2 is YYEEEE. The full variable domain, its missing parts supplied by reference TRBV5-6 and TRBJ1-1, is DAGVTQSPTHLIKTRGQQVTLRCSPKSGHDTVSWYQQALGQGPQFIFQYYEEEERQRGNFPDRFSGHQFPNYSSELNVNALLLGDSALYLCASIGGAGTEAFFGQGTRLTVV.

The gene calls are TRBV5-5 and TRBJ2-7, with a possible D match to TRBD1 (6 bases). The CDR3 covers 15 residues. Trimming removed 4 bases from V and 3 bases from J, with 17 bases in between. From germline, CDR1 is SGHKS and CDR2 YYEKEE (reference sequence). The CDR3 loop is CASSLQLGTFYEQYF. CDR3 coding DNA: TGTGCCAGCAGCCTCCAACTCGGGACATTCTACGAGCAGTACTTC.

This clone was seen only once. This chain links TRBV4-3 with TRBJ1-6; 10 bases are shared with TRBD1. V gave up 0 bases and J gave up 7 bases; unmatched junction bases: 3. This CDR3 spans 16 amino acids. Germline-derived CDR1 and CDR2 are LGHNA and YSLEER. The CDR3: CASSQEPGQGNSPLHF. CDR3 sequence (DNA): TGCGCCAGCAGCCAAGAGCCGGGACAGGGGAATTCACCCCTCCACTTT.

This chain joins TRBV5-1 and TRBJ2-6, with D uncertain. This CDR3 is built from 17 residues. V lost 4 bases and J lost 0, with 14 bases in between. Germline CDR1 and CDR2: SGHRS and YFSETQ. The CDR3 sequence: CASSPNQAFSGANVLTF. The CDR3 DNA is TGCGCCAGCAGCCCGAACCAGGCGTTCTCTGGGGCCAACGTCCTGACTTTC.